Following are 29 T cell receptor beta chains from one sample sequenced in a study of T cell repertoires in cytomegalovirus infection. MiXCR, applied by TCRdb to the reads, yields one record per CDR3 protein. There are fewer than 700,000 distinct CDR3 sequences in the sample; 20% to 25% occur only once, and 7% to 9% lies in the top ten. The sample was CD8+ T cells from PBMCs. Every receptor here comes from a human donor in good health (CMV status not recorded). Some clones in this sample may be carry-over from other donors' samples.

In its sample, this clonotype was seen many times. The CDR3 sequence: CASSIDSYQYF. As DNA, the CDR3 is TGTGCCAGCAGCATTGACAGTTACCAGTACTTC. This rearrangement joins TRBV7-2 to TRBJ2-5; D is possibly TRBD1 (5 bases). Germline CDR1 is SGHTA and CDR2 is FQGNSA. There are 11 residues in the CDR3. The V end was cut by 5 bases, the J end by 10 bases, with 11 bases between.

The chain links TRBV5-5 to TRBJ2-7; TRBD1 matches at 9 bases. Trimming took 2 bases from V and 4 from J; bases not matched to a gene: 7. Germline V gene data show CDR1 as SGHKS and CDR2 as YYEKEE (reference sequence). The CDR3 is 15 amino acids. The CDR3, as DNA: TGTGCCAGCAGCTTTGAGTACAGGGGGCTGTACGAGCAGTACTTC. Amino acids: CASSFEYRGLYEQYF.

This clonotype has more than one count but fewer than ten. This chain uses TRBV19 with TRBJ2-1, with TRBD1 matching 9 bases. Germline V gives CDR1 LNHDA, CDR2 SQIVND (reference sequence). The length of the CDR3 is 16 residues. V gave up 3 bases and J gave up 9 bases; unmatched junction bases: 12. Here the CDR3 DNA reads TGTGCCAGTAGTATCCTGGGACAGGGTAATTCGCGTGAGCAGTTCTTC. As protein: CASSILGQGNSREQFF.

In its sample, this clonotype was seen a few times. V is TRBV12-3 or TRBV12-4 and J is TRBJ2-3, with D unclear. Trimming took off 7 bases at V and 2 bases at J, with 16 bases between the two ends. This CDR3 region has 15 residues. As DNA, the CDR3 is TGTGCCAGCACCTACCCGGGTGAGAACACAGATACGCAGTATTTT. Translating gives CASTYPGENTDTQYF.

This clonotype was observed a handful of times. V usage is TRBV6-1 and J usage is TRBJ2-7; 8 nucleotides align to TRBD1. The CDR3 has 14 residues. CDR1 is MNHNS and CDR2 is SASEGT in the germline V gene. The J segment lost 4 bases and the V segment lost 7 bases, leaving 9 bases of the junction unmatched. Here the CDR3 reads CASILVDRVYEQYV. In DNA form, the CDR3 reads TGTGCCAGCATCCTCGTGGACAGGGTGTACGAGCAGTACGTC.

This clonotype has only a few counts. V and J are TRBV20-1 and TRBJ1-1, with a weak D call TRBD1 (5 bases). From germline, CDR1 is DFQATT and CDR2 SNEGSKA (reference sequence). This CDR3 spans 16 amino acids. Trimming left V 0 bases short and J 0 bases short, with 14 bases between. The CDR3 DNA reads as TGCAGTGCTAGAGATTTACAGGCTATCATGAACACTGAAGCTTTCTTT. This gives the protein CSARDLQAIMNTEAFF.

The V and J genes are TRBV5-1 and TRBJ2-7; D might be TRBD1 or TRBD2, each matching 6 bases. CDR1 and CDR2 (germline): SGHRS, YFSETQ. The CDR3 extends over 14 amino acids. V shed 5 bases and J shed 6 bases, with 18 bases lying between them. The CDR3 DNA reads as TGCGCCAGCAGTCTCCGGGACAACGGGAGCGAGCAGTACTTC. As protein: CASSLRDNGSEQYF. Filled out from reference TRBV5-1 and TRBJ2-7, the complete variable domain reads KAGVTQTPRYLIKTRGQQVTLSCSPISGHRSVSWYQQTPGQGLQFLFEYFSETQRNKGNFPGRFSGRQFSNSRSEMNVSTLELGDSALYLCASSLRDNGSEQYFGPGTRLTVT.

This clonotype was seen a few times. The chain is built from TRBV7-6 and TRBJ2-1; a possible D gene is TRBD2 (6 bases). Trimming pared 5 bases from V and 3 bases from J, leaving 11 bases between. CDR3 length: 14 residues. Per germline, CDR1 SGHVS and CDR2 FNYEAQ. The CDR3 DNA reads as TGTGCCAGCAGCCCTGGACTAAACTACAATGAGCAGTTCTTC. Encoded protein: CASSPGLNYNEQFF.

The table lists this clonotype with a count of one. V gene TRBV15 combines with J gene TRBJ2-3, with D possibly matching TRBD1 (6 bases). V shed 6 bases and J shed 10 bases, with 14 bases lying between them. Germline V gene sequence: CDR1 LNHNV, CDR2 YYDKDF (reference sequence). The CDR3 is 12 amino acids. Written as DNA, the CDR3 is TGTGCCACCAGTACAGGGAATAAGGCGCAGTATTTT. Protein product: CATSTGNKAQYF.

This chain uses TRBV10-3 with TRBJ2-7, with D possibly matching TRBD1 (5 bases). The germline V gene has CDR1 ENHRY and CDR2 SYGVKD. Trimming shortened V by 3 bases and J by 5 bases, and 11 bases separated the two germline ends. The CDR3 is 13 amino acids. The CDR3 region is CAISDNIRDEQYF. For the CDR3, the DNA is TGTGCCATCAGTGACAATATCAGGGACGAGCAGTACTTC.

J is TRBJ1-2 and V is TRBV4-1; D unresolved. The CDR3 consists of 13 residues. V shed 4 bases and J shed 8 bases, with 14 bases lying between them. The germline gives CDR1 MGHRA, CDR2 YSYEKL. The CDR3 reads CASSPSVPGGYTF. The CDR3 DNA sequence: TGCGCCAGCAGCCCGAGTGTGCCGGGGGGCTACACCTTC.

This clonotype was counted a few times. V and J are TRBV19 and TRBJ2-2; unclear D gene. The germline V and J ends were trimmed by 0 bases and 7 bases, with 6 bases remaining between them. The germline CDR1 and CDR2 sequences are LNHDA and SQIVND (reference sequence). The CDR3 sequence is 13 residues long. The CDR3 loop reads CASSIDFDGELFF. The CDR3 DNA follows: TGTGCCAGTAGTATAGACTTTGACGGGGAGCTGTTTTTT. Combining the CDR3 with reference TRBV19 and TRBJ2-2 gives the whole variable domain DGGITQSPKYLFRKEGQNVTLSCEQNLNHDAMYWYRQDPGQGLRLIYYSQIVNDFQKGDIAEGYSVSREKKESFPLTVTSAQKNPTAFYLCASSIDFDGELFFGEGSRLTVL.

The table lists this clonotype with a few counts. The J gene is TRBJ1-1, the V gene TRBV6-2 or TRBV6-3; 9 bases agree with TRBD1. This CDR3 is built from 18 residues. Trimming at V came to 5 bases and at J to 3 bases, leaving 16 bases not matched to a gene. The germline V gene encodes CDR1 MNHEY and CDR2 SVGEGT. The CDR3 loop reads CASSSLGQGMPLDTEAFF. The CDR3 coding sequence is TGTGCCAGCAGTAGCCTGGGACAGGGAATGCCGCTTGACACTGAAGCTTTCTTT.

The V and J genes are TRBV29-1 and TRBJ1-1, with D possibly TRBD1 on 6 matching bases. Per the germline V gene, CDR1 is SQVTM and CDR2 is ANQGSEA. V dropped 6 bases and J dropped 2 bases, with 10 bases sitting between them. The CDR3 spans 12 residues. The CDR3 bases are TGCAGCGTCCCGGACAGAAACACTGAAGCTTTCTTT. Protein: CSVPDRNTEAFF.

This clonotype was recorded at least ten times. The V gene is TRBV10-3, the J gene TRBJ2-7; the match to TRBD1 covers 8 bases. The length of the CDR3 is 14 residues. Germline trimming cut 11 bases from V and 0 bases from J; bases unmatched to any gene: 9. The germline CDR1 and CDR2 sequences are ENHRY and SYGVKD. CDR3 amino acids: CASGRQGSSYEQYF. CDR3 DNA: TGTGCCTCCGGAAGACAGGGGTCCTCCTACGAGCAGTACTTC.

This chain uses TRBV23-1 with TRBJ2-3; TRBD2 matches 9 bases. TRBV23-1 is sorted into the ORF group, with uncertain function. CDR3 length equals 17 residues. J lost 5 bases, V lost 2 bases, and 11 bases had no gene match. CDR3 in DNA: TGCGCCAGCAGTCAACCCACCGAGCGGGGGGAGTTAGATACGCAGTATTTT. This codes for CASSQPTERGELDTQYF.

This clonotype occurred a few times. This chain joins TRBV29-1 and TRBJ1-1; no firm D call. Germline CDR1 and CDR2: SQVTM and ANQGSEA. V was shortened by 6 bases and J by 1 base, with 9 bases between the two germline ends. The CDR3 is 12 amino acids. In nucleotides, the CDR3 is TGCAGCGTGGGAGGGAGGAACACTGAAGCTTTCTTT. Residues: CSVGGRNTEAFF.

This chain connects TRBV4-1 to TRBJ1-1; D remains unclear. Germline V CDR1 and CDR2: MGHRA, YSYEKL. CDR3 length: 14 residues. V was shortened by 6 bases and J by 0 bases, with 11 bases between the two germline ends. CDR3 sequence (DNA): TGCGCCAGCAGGCAAAAAAGAATGAACACTGAAGCTTTCTTT. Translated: CASRQKRMNTEAFF.

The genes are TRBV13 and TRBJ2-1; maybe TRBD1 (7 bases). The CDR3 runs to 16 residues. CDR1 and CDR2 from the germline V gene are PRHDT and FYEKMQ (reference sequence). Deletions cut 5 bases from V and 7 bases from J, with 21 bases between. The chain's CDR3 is CASSAVRQGAGNEQFF. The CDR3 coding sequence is TGTGCCAGCAGCGCCGTACGACAGGGTGCGGGAAATGAGCAGTTCTTC.

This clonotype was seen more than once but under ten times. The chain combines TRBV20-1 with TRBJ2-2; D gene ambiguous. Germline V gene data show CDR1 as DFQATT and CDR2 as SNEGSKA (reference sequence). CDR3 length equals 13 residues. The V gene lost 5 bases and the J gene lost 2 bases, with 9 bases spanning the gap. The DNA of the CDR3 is TGCAGTGCTTTGGACCCAAACACCGGGGAGCTGTTTTTT. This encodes CSALDPNTGELFF.

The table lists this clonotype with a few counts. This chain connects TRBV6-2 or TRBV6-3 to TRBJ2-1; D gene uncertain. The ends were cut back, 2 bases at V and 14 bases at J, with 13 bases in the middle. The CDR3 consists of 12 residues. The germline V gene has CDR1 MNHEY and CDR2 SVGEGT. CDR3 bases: TGTGCCAGCAGTTACGGGGTGTGGGAAAAGTTCTTC. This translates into CASSYGVWEKFF.

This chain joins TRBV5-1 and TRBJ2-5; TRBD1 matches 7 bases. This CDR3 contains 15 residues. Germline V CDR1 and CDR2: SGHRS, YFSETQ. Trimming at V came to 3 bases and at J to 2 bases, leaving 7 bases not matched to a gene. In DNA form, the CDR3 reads TGCGCCAGCAGCTCCGACCGGGACAGACAAGAGACCCAGTACTTC. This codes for CASSSDRDRQETQYF.

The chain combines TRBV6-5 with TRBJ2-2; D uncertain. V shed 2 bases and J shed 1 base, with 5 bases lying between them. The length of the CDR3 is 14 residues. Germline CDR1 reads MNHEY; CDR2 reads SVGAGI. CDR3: CASSYDKNTGELFF. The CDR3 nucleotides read TGTGCCAGCAGTTACGACAAGAACACCGGGGAGCTGTTTTTT.

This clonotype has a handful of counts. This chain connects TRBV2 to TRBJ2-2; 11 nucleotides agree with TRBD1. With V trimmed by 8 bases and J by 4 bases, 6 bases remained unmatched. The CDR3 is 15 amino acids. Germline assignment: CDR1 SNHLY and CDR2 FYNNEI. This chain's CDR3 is CASGQGAPGTGELFF. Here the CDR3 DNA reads TGTGCCAGCGGACAGGGGGCTCCGGGCACCGGGGAGCTGTTTTTT.

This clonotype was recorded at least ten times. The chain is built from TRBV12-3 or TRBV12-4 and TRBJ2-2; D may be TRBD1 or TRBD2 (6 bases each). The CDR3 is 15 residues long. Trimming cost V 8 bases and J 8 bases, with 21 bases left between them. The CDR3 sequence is CASRRPGATGGELFF. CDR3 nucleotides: TGTGCCAGCCGCCGCCCGGGGGCCACGGGAGGGGAGCTGTTTTTT.

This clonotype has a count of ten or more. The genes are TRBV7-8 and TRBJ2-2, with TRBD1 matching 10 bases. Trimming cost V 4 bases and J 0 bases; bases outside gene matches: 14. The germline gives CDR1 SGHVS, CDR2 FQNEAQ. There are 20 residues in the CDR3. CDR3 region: CASSSTPGQGYTSNTGELFF. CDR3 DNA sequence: TGTGCCAGCAGCTCTACTCCGGGACAGGGGTATACATCGAACACCGGGGAGCTGTTTTTT.

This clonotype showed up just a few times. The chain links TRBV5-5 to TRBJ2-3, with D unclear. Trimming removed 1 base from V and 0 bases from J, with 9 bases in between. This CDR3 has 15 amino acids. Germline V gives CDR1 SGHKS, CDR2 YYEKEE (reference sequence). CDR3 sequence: CASSLRRPSTDTQYF. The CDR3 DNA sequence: TGTGCCAGCAGCTTGAGGCGTCCTAGCACAGATACGCAGTATTTT.

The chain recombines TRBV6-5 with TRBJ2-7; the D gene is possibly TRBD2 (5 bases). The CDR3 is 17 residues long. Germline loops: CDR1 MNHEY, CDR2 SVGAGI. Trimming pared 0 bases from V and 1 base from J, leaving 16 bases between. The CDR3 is CASSYSAPGDLSYEQYF. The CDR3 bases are TGTGCCAGCAGTTACTCTGCGCCCGGGGATCTTTCCTACGAGCAGTACTTC.

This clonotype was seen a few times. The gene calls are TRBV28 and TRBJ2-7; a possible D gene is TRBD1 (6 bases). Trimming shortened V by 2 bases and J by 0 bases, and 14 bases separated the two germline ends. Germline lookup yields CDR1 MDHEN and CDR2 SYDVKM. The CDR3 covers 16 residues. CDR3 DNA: TGTGCCAGCAGTTTAAGGGGGACCTTAGGCTCCTACGAGCAGTACGTC. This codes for CASSLRGTLGSYEQYV.